These T cell receptor beta chains were read from a single sample in a study of blood T cell repertoires in COVID-19. Clones were read by immunoSEQ multiplex PCR, and TCRdb kept only the in-frame ones, dropping some. The repertoire has 95,000 to 100,000 clones, 70% to 90% of them found once; the top ten carry around 10%. The sample consisted of peripheral blood. Source of these receptors: a woman aged 25 to 39 with acute or convalescent COVID-19. CDR3s include the opening cysteine and the closing phenylalanine or tryptophan. Each record gives: D gene, V gene, clone size, J gene, CDR3 protein, CDR3 DNA. The D gene is left open where the match is weak. Rows give clone size only sometimes, using once, few, many, or a class for an expanded clone.

TRBD2	TRBV4-2	-	TRBJ2-3	CASSQGLAGGDTQYF	TGTGCCAGCAGCCAGGGACTAGCGGGGGGAGATACGCAGTATTTT
-	TRBV5-1	-	TRBJ1-1	CASRRSGPYGYEAFF	TGCGCCAGCAGGAGGTCAGGGCCTTATGGGTATGAAGCTTTCTTT
TRBD1	TRBV18	few	TRBJ1-2	CASSPGEDRDDGYTF	TGTGCCAGCTCACCGGGAGAGGACAGGGACGATGGCTACACCTTC
-	TRBV6-5	-	TRBJ1-2	CASNPRGYNYGYTF	TGTGCCAGCAACCCAAGGGGGTATAACTATGGCTACACCTTC
TRBD2	TRBV9	-	TRBJ2-7	CASSVAVSGGVYEQYF	TGTGCCAGCAGCGTAGCTGTTAGCGGGGGAGTATACGAGCAGTACTTC
TRBD1	TRBV7-7	-	TRBJ2-7	CASSLRGDSSYEQYF	TGTGCCAGCAGCTTAAGAGGGGACAGCTCCTACGAGCAGTACTTC
TRBD1	TRBV5-6	-	TRBJ1-5	CASSLYGDRGNQPQHF	TGTGCCAGCAGCCTCTATGGGGACAGGGGCAATCAGCCCCAGCATTTT
-	TRBV6-5	-	TRBJ1-3	CAAHSGVPDTIYF	TGTGCCGCCCATTCAGGGGTTCCTGACACCATATATTTT
-	TRBV7-9	-	TRBJ1-3	CASSSMTESNSGNTIYF	TGTGCCAGCAGCTCCATGACAGAGTCCAACTCTGGAAACACCATATATTTT
TRBD1	TRBV19	-	TRBJ2-1	CASLQGPNNEQFF	TGTGCCAGTTTACAGGGGCCGAATAATGAGCAGTTCTTC
TRBD1	TRBV18	-	TRBJ2-6	CASSPGTGGSGANVLTF	TGTGCCAGCTCACCAGGGACAGGGGGCTCTGGGGCCAACGTCCTGACTTTC
TRBD1	TRBV5-8	-	TRBJ1-2	CASSWTGTYGYTF	TGTGCCAGCAGCTGGACAGGGACGTATGGCTACACCTTC
TRBD1	TRBV12-5	-	TRBJ1-1	CASGLTGGGTEAFF	TGTGCTAGTGGTTTGACAGGGGGAGGGACTGAAGCTTTCTTT
-	TRBV15	-	TRBJ1-1	CATSTVRGEAFF	TGTGCCACCAGCACTGTCAGGGGCGAAGCTTTCTTT
TRBD1	TRBV5-1	-	TRBJ2-1	CASSLGGTGSYNEQFF	TGCGCCAGCAGCTTGGGAGGGACAGGGTCCTACAATGAGCAGTTCTTC
TRBD2	TRBV5-8	-	TRBJ2-1	CASSLGLAVFAEGDEQFF	TGTGCCAGCAGCCTCGGACTAGCGGTCTTTGCGGAGGGCGATGAGCAGTTCTTC
TRBD1	TRBV9	medium-sized	TRBJ2-7	CASSLRQGSSYEQYF	TGTGCCAGCAGCCTCCGACAGGGAAGCTCCTACGAGCAGTACTTC
-	TRBV28	-	TRBJ1-1	CASGRLDTEAFF	TGTGCCAGCGGCCGCCTTGACACTGAAGCTTTCTTT
TRBD1	TRBV7-9	-	TRBJ2-7	CASRDRYYEQYF	TGTGCCAGTCGGGACAGATACTACGAGCAGTACTTC
-	TRBV4-1	-	TRBJ1-2	CASSQESTLVHGYTF	TGCGCCAGCAGCCAAGAATCTACCTTGGTCCATGGCTACACCTTC
TRBD1	TRBV2	-	TRBJ2-1	CASSRDRGSNEQFF	TGTGCCAGCAGTCGGGACAGGGGGTCAAATGAGCAGTTCTTC
TRBD1	TRBV7-6	once	TRBJ2-1	CASSHIDRAGGNEQFF	TGTGCCAGCAGCCACATTGATCGGGCAGGGGGAAATGAGCAGTTCTTC
TRBD1	TRBV30	-	TRBJ1-6	CAWSTGGYNSPLHF	TGTGCCTGGAGTACAGGGGGCTATAATTCACCCCTCCACTTT
-	TRBV6-1	-	TRBJ1-4	CASSEDREIEEKLFF	TGTGCCAGCAGTGAAGACAGGGAGATAGAGGAAAAACTGTTTTTT
TRBD1	TRBV19	-	TRBJ1-2	CASSNQGVDYGYTF	TGTGCCAGTAGTAACCAGGGGGTTGACTATGGCTACACCTTC
TRBD1	TRBV30	-	TRBJ1-4	CAWSGIQGWSEKLFF	TGTGCCTGGAGTGGGATACAGGGGTGGAGTGAAAAACTGTTTTTT
TRBD1	TRBV24-1	-	TRBJ1-2	CATSDPGQGFFGGYTF	TGTGCCACCAGTGACCCTGGACAGGGCTTCTTCGGGGGCTACACCTTC
-	TRBV28	-	TRBJ2-1	CASSLPEGSSYNEQFF	TGTGCCAGCAGTCTCCCTGAGGGCAGCTCCTACAATGAGCAGTTCTTC
-	TRBV5-5	-	TRBJ1-5	CASSLAGGNQPQHF	TGTGCCAGCAGCTTGGCCGGGGGCAATCAGCCCCAGCATTTT
-	TRBV6-6	-	TRBJ1-3	CASSKLSSGNTIYF	TGTGCCAGCAGCAAGCTGAGCTCTGGAAACACCATATATTTT
-	TRBV6-1	-	TRBJ1-3	CASSEFPLSSGNTIYF	TGTGCCAGCAGTGAGTTCCCCCTCAGCTCTGGAAACACCATATATTTT
TRBD1	TRBV5-1	-	TRBJ1-1	CASSLQGVDTEAFF	TGCGCCAGCAGCTTACAGGGGGTAGACACTGAAGCTTTCTTT
-	TRBV19	-	TRBJ1-1	CASSSIGPRGGTEAFF	TGTGCCAGTAGCAGTATAGGACCCCGGGGTGGCACTGAAGCTTTCTTT
TRBD2	TRBV27	-	TRBJ2-3	CASSPTASGVGRRLYF	TGTGCCAGCAGTCCTACGGCTAGCGGGGTGGGGAGGAGGCTCTATTTT
TRBD1	TRBV7-3	-	TRBJ2-1	CASSLTPTGALGNEQFF	TGTGCCAGCAGCTTAACCCCGACAGGGGCTCTCGGAAATGAGCAGTTCTTC
-	TRBV5-6	-	TRBJ2-2	CASSRDRATGELFF	TGTGCCAGCAGCCGGGATCGAGCCACCGGGGAGCTGTTTTTT
-	TRBV9	-	TRBJ1-1	CASSARRAGGESEAFF	TGTGCCAGCAGCGCCCGGAGGGCGGGGGGGGAATCTGAAGCTTTCTTT
TRBD1	TRBV7-2	-	TRBJ1-2	CASSPPSRGARGYTF	TGTGCCAGCAGCCCTCCTAGCAGGGGGGCGCGAGGCTACACCTTC
-	TRBV5-1	-	TRBJ2-7	CASSSKGVESEQYF	TGCGCCAGCAGCTCCAAGGGGGTGGAGTCCGAGCAGTACTTC
TRBD1	TRBV5-6	-	TRBJ1-6	CASSGDRGSWNSPLHF	TGTGCCAGCAGCGGAGACAGGGGGTCCTGGAATTCACCCCTCCACTTT
TRBD1	TRBV27	few	TRBJ1-5	CASSPDRANQPQHF	TGTGCCAGCAGCCCGGACAGGGCCAATCAGCCCCAGCATTTT
-	TRBV7-3	-	TRBJ2-2	CASSFQTLTNTGELFF	TGTGCCAGCAGCTTCCAGACACTTACGAACACCGGGGAGCTGTTTTTT
-	TRBV7-9	-	TRBJ1-1	CASERWDSNTEAFF	TGTGCCAGCGAGCGGTGGGACTCGAACACTGAAGCTTTCTTT